The table lists the clone carrying this TCR beta chain with a few counts. Its antigen is currently unknown. The germline V and J ends were trimmed by 5 bases and 8 bases, with 15 bases remaining between them. CDR3 size: 14 residues. Germline-derived CDR1 and CDR2 are SGHTA and FQGNSA. This entry is derived from a study of beta chain features in type 1 diabetes. Findings of the study overall: There was a moderate but significant shortening of TCRB CDR3s in all four CD4+ subsets of Type 1 diabetes patients. Any PCR bias toward short templates would affect both groups alike. Type 1 diabetes patients had fewer VDJ junction insertions and more deletions. The naive, central memory and Treg TCRB repertoires looked more alike in patients than they did in healthy donors.

What was sequenced were expressed TCRB transcripts, since all of the isolated RNA had been reverse transcribed. Using immunoSEQ multiplex PCR, the repertoire was profiled, and TCRdb retains in-frame clones only, with some absent. This table has about 160,000 clones, about 9.3% appearing once. Based on CD45RO/CCR7/CD25/CD127/CD95/CD27, CD4+ regulatory, stem cell-like memory, naive and central memory cells were sorted. The gene calls are TRBV7-2 and TRBJ2-2; D ambiguous. The sequenced sample consisted of central memory CD4+ T cells from blood. This clonotype was obtained from a man in his thirties or forties with type 1 diabetes. The CDR3 protein is CASSPQQAAGELFF. The CDR3 DNA sequence: TGTGCCAGCAGCCCTCAGCAGGCTGCGGGGGAGCTGTTTTTT.